This T cell receptor (beta chain) came from a study of cytomegalovirus exposure and HLA in healthy donors (TCRdb year 2017). With regard to the full study: According to an earlier analysis of a few hundred of the donors, about 179 million T cells yielded over 100 million unique TCR beta sequences and less than 300 Gb of sequence data. An early release that covered approximately 600 HLA-typed donors contained approximately 300 gigabases of sequencing data and about 84 million unique TCR sequences. The genetic ancestry cluster associated with self-reported Caucasian donors included 81% of the roughly 400 genotyped donors. The aim of the study was to test whether cataloging public T cell receptors could identify signatures of past pathogen exposure. The study profiled the T cell repertoires of hundreds of subjects by immunosequencing and related them to cytomegalovirus serostatus. A separate validation cohort of roughly 130 different subjects was used in addition to the 666-subject first cohort. High-throughput TCR immunosequencing, statistical association of individual TCRs with disease status, and machine learning were combined to predict cytomegalovirus infection status. To study patterns of TCR occurrence, a later analysis re-analyzed previously published TCR beta repertoires from 650 to 750 donors and added high-resolution HLA genotyping. In the later analysis, no new phenotypic data were used to find candidate immune exposures; instead, reliance was placed on TCR beta sequences and their occurrence across donors. To decide whether each TCR beta V gene segment behaved as functional or pseudogenic, an earlier analysis of fewer than 750 of the donors relied on high-throughput TCR beta sequencing. Donor age, sex, ethnicity and CMV serostatus were compiled together with the repertoire data. A later genetic analysis took genome-wide SNP genotypes for about 55% of the 666 donors and used that subset as a discovery cohort. Every repertoire in the discovery cohort had been generated on one and the same sequencing platform. HLA typing covered class I and class II loci at four-digit resolution. The number of donors typed differed by locus, with roughly 629-640 for A, B, C, DRB1 and DQB1, roughly 550 for DQA1, 606 for DPA1, and approximately 470 for DPB1. Roughly 5 DR-DQ haplotypes were handled as single units for association and clustering, since linkage in the cohort was strong. Among a few hundred genotyped donors of the cohort, an average of roughly 240,000 unique TCR beta nucleotide sequences were sequenced per donor, around 18% of them non-productive.

The library was produced with the immunoSEQ multiplex PCR assay. The multiplex PCR relied on a mix of 60 forward primers for TCR Vbeta segments and 13 reverse primers for TCR Jbeta segments. The CDR3 region of rearranged TCR beta genes was amplified from genomic DNA by a multiplex PCR assay. The amplified TCR beta libraries were sequenced on the Illumina HiSeq System as 87-base-pair reads. Regarding the original processing steps: A later analysis counted about 82 million unique TCR beta chains across the 700 or so repertoires, and some 11 million of these chains were shared by at least two donors. To remove PCR and sequencing errors, raw reads were error-corrected and collapsed into unique sequences using a nearest-neighbor algorithm that merged closely related sequences. CDR3 sequences were aligned to IMGT reference sequences to assign V, D and J gene segments. For a sequence to be retained, at least a six-nucleotide match to both a V gene segment and a J gene segment was required. A rearrangement counted as productive if the CDR3 had no stop codons and remained in frame with V and J, and every other rearrangement counted as non-productive. CDR3 was defined by IMGT convention, running from the second conserved V-encoded cysteine to the conserved J-encoded phenylalanine. Sequences without an unambiguous match to a single V gene segment were excluded from the earlier analysis of about 600 of the donors. An earlier analysis of fewer than 750 of the donors classified V segments as functional when productive rearrangements were above 56.7% and as segregating when the standard deviation between donors was above 5%. To diagnose cytomegalovirus status from the catalog of TCR beta chain sequences, a statistical classification framework was built. In a later analysis, TCR nucleotide sequences were compared against IMGT/GENE-DB human TR gene sequences so that V and J genes could be assigned. A later analysis assigned CDR3 sequences and most-parsimonious VDJ recombination scenarios with the TCRdist pipeline. A later analysis defined each TCR beta chain by its CDR3 amino acid sequence plus V-gene family, and excluded reads lacking a unique V-gene family. A later analysis removed 592 highly shared, low-generation-probability nucleotide sequences to deal with suspected cross-contamination and a sequencing artifact. For each public chain, a later analysis derived a clonal expansion index from normalized ranks of inferred template counts within each repertoire. A later analysis computed generation probabilities with a VDJ recombination model fitted to out-of-frame rearrangements, and checked the results against IGoR. In a later analysis, hypergeometric tests were used to score TCR-TCR, TCR-HLA and TCR-CMV co-occurrence, with a repertoire-size bias correction applied to TCR pairs. To estimate false discovery rates, a later analysis permuted the HLA or CMV assignments 20 times. In a later analysis, co-occurring TCRs were grouped using DBSCAN, with TCRdist sequence similarity added in when clustering inside HLA-allele-positive subsets. Co-occurrence clustering excluded repertoires with fewer than 30,000 or more than 120,000 public chains, plus five with anomalous nucleotide sharing. TCRdb mirrors the immuneACCESS table, restricted to in-frame sequences. Some clones are absent from its copies; in checked studies, under half trace to an unresolved V gene, and the reason for the others is unknown. That table is the source of V, J and clone size, and D and trimming were worked out from the DNA. The sample table gives approximately 130,000 clones. Clones ranked in the top ten supply just under 2% of the sample.

Results the study describes overall, beyond this receptor: Across donors, most TCR sequences were observed very rarely, whereas some public TCRs were present in many individuals. The classifier was reported to diagnose cytomegalovirus status with high specificity and sensitivity in both the original cohort and the validation cohort. A later analysis found that TCR association rates varied across HLA loci, with DRB1 alleles showing the most associated TCRs and HLA-C alleles the fewest. A later analysis associated 17,000 or so TCR beta sequences with specific HLA alleles at a false discovery rate of 0.05. Because counts were too low, 15 to 20 rarely observed V segments, including chromosome 9 orphons, were excluded from the earlier analysis of about 500 of the donors. A cluster of highly shared sequence variants was judged likely to represent a technical artifact of the sequencing pipeline. Strong co-occurrence of HLA alleles, especially DR and DQ, made assigning TCR associations to individual alleles difficult. Correlated functional status among segregating V segments might reflect linkage disequilibrium, but an unknown experimental factor could not be ruled out. A further reported finding was that TCR beta sequences accurately predicted the HLA-A and HLA-B alleles for most subjects in the first cohort. HLA typing was unavailable for some donors at each locus, so association tests used only the typed subset. In an earlier analysis of some 500 of the donors, most TCR beta V segments were observed in productive rearrangements about 87% or about 30% of the time, broadly matching IMGT annotations. In a later genetic analysis, a missense DCLRE1C variant was associated with V-gene and J-gene trimming of TCR beta chains, and the association was replicated in an independent cohort. Three of the identified cytomegalovirus-associated TCR beta chains were confirmed in vitro to be specific for cytomegalovirus antigens. A later analysis found that most CMV-associated TCR beta chains appeared HLA-restricted, with HLA associations seemingly driven largely by CMV exposure. Because the 87-base-pair reads could not distinguish some IMGT-functional V segments, including TRBV6-2 and TRBV6-3, those segments were excluded. Immune exposure information for the cohort was limited to CMV serostatus. It was suggested by the authors that the approach could potentially be generalized to other disease states and immunological phenotypes. Only TCR beta chains were sequenced in this cohort, and the absence of alpha or paired-chain data limited detectable features. In a later analysis, HLA-associated TCR beta chains were found to be more clonally expanded and to have lower generation probabilities than equally common non-associated chains. According to a later analysis, parvovirus B19, influenza, CMV and Epstein-Barr virus appeared linked to several top co-occurrence clusters. The presence/absence analyses assumed that sequencing depth was roughly uniform across donors, and that assumption may not be true. In the study, 164 TCR beta chains were listed as associated with cytomegalovirus. According to a later genetic analysis, donors in an Asian-associated ancestry cluster had fewer N-insertions in productive TCRs than the approximately 710-donor mean.

The cohort comprised around 700 healthy bone marrow donors. Cohort members were all nominally healthy when sampled, although unrecorded immune exposures were likely present. The donor was CMV seronegative and belonged to the group of over 350 seronegative cohort members. A peripheral blood sample was collected from each donor, and TCR beta sequencing was performed on peripheral blood mononuclear cells. The Qiagen DNeasy Blood Extraction Kit was used to extract genomic DNA from the blood cell samples. To note about this clone: Its antigen remains undetermined.

From its cysteine to its phenylalanine, the CDR3 spans 13 amino acids. The DNA shown is the 39-base CDR3, in frame from base 1. The trim is 2 bases for V and 5 bases for J, with a gap of 11 bases between the germline ends. In the germline V gene (reference sequence), CDR1 corresponds to SGHNT and CDR2 to YYREEE. This receptor was taken from a woman aged 55-70 years in good health and CMV-seronegative. The chain is assembled from TRBV5-4 and TRBJ2-7, with no confident D gene call. What was sequenced was PBMCs. The CDR3 is CASSLSGGNEQYF. DNA sequence: TGTGCCAGCAGCTTATCTGGCGGAAACGAGCAGTACTTC.